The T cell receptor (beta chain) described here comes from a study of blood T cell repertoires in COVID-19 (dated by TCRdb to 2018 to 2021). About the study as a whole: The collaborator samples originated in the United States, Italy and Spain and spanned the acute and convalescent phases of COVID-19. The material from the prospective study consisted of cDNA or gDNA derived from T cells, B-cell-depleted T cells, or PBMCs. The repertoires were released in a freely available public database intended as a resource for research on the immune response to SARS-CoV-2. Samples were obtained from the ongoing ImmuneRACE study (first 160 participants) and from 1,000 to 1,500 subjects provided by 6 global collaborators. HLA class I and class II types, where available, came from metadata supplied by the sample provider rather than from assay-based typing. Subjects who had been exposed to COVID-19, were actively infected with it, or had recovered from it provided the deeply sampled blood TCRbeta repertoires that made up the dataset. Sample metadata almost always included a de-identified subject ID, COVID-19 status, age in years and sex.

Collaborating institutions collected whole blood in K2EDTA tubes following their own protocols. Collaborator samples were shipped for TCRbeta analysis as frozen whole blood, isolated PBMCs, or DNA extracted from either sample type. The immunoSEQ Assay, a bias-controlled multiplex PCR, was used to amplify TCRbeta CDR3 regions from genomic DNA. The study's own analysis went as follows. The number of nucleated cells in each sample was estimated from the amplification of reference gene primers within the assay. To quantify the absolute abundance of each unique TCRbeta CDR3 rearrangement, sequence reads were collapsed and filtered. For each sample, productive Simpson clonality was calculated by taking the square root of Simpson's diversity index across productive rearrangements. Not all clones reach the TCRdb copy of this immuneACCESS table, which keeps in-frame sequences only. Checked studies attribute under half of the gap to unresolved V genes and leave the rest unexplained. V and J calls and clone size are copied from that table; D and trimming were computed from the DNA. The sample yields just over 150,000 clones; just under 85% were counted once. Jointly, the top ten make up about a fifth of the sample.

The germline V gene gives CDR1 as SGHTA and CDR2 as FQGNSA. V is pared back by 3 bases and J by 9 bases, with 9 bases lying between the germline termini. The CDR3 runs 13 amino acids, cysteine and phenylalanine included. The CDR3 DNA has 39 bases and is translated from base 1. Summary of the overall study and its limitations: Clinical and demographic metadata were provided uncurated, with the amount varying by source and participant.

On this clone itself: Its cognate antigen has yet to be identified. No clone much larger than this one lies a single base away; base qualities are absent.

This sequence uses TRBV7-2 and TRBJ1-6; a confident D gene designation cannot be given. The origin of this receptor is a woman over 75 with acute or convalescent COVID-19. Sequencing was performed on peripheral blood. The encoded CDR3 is CASSLRMASPLHF. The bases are TGTGCCAGCAGCTTGAGGATGGCTTCACCCCTCCACTTT.